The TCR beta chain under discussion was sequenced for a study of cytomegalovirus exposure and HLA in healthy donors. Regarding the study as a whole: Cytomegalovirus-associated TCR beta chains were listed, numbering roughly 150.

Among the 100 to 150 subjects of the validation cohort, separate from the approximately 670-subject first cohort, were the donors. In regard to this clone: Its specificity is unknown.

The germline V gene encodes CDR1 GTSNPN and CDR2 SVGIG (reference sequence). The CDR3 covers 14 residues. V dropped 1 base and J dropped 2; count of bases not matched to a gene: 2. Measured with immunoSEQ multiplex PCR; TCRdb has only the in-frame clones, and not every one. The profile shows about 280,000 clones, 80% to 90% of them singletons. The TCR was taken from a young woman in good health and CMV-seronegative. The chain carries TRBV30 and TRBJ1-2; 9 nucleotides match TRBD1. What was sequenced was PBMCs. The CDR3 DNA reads TGTGCCTGGAGTGGGGGACAGGGAAACTATGGCTACACCTTC. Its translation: CAWSGGQGNYGYTF.